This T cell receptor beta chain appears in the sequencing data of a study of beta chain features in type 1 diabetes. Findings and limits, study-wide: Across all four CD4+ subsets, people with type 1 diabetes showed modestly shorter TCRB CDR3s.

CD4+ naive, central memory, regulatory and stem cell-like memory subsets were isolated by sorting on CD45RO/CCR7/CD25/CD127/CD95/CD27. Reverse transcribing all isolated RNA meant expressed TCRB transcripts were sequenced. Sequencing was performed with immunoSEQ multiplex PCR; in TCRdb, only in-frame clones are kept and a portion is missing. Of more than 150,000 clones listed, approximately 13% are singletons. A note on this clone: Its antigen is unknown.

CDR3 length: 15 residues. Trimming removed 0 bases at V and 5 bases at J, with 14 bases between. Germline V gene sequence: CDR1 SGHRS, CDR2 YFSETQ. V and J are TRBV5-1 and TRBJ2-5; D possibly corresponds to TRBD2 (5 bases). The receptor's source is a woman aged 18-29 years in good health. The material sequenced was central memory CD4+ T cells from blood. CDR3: CASSLGRSSRETQYF. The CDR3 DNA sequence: TGCGCCAGCAGCTTGGGGAGGAGTTCTAGGGAGACCCAGTACTTC.